This TCR beta chain emerged from a study of radiotherapy plus CTLA-4 blockade in lung cancer. Study information: In approximately 17% of patients, objective responses were seen; approximately 31% had disease control. Study conclusions and caveats: Reports state that early shifts in blood T cell clones, with interferon-beta, best predicted response. In blood, TCR clones derived from the tumor expanded after radiotherapy plus ipilimumab.

Patients with chemo-refractory metastatic non-small-cell lung cancer received focal radiation plus CTLA-4 blockade with ipilimumab. TCRdb's copy holds only in-frame clones and misses some; the assay was immunoSEQ multiplex PCR. This sample has around 40,000 clones, with more than 70% found just once. In the case of this clone: Its antigen is undetermined.

Germline V gene lookup returns CDR1 ENHRY and CDR2 SYGVKD. The CDR3 is 14 amino acids. The gene calls are TRBV10-3 and TRBJ2-5, with 8 bases aligning to TRBD2. The J call is in doubt because the DNA end fits TRBJ2-7 better. Sequencing used peripheral blood, obtained from a patient treated with radiotherapy plus ipilimumab. This clonotype originated in a human donor with non-small cell lung cancer who had stable disease on radiotherapy plus ipilimumab. CDR3 loop: CAIKSGLAIYEQYF. CDR3 DNA sequence: TGTGCCATAAAAAGCGGACTAGCTATCTACGAGCAGTACTTC.